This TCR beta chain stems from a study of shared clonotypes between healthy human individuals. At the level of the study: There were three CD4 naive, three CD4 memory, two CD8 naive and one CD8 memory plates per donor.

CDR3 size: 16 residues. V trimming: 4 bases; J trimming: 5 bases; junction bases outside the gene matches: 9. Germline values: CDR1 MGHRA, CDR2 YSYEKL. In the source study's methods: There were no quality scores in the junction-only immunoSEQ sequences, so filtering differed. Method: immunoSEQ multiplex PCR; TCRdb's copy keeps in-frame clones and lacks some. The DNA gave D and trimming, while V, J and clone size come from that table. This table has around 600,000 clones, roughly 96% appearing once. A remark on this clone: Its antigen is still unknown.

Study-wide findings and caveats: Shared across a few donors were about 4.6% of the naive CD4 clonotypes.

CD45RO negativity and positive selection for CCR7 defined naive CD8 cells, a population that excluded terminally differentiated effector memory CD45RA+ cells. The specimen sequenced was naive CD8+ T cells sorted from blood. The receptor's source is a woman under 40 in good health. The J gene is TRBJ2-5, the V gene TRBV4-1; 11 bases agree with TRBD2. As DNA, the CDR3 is TGCGCCAGCAGCCTGAGACTAGCGGGGACGGGGGAGACCCAGTACTTC. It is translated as CASSLRLAGTGETQYF.